This is a list of T cell receptor beta chains from one sample in a study of T cell responses to AZD1222 COVID-19 vaccine. Method: immunoSEQ multiplex PCR; TCRdb's copy keeps in-frame clones and lacks some. The sample has some 58,000 clones; about 80% are singletons. The source was peripheral blood, collected 28 days after the second AZD1222 dose. These receptors originate from an adult who received the AZD1222 COVID-19 vaccine. CDR3s include the opening cysteine and the closing phenylalanine or tryptophan. The D gene is left open where the match is weak. The size entry is marked missing in some rows and otherwise reads once, few, many or a size class.

TRBJ1-5 | 14 | TRBD1 | . | TRBV18 | CASSLGTGNQPQHF | TGTGCCAGCTCACTCGGGACAGGCAATCAGCCCCAGCATTTT
TRBJ1-1 | 17 | TRBD1 | . | TRBV30 | CAWSPWTGTLMGTEAFF | TGTGCCTGGAGCCCCTGGACAGGGACCCTAATGGGGACTGAAGCTTTCTTT
TRBJ2-1 | 15 | . | . | TRBV28 | CASRRRGGSYNEQFF | TGTGCCAGCCGTAGGAGGGGGGGATCCTACAATGAGCAGTTCTTC
TRBJ2-1 | 14 | . | . | TRBV7-9 | CASSSPLTYNEQFF | TGTGCCAGCAGCTCACCCCTGACCTACAATGAGCAGTTCTTC
TRBJ2-7 | 13 | . | . | TRBV29-1 | CSVTRQGGGEQYF | TGCAGCGTCACCAGGCAGGGAGGTGGCGAGCAGTACTTC
TRBJ1-5 | 17 | . | . | TRBV5-1 | CASSLFLVQHSNQPQHF | TGCGCCAGCAGCCTCTTTTTGGTACAGCATAGCAATCAGCCCCAGCATTTT
TRBJ1-4 | 15 | . | . | TRBV11-2 | CASSFDSKPNEKLFF | TGTGCCAGCAGCTTCGACAGTAAACCTAATGAAAAACTGTTTTTT
TRBJ1-1 | 13 | TRBD1 | few | TRBV7-2 | CASRDRGNTEAFF | TGTGCCAGCAGGGACAGGGGGAACACTGAAGCTTTCTTT
TRBJ1-1 | 17 | TRBD1 | . | TRBV5-1 | CASSLPGQGLLNTEAFF | TGCGCCAGCAGCCTGCCGGGACAGGGCCTACTCAACACTGAAGCTTTCTTT
TRBJ1-1 | 11 | . | . | TRBV2 | CASSLDTEAFF | TGTGCCAGCAGTCTGGACACTGAAGCTTTCTTT
TRBJ1-2 | 12 | TRBD1 | . | TRBV6-1 | CASSERDSLWTF | TGTGCCAGCAGTGAAAGGGACAGCCTATGGACCTTC
TRBJ1-5 | 16 | TRBD1 | . | TRBV25-1 | CASSGGQGSGNQPQHF | TGTGCCAGCAGTGGGGGACAGGGCTCCGGCAATCAGCCCCAGCATTTT
TRBJ1-2 | 14 | . | once | TRBV5-6 | CASSPPWTGNGYTF | TGTGCCAGCAGCCCCCCCTGGACGGGCAACGGCTACACCTTC
TRBJ1-1 | 15 | TRBD1 | . | TRBV3-1/TRBV3-2 | CASSQGTGGNTEAFF | TGTGCCAGCAGCCAAGGGACAGGGGGAAACACTGAAGCTTTCTTT
TRBJ2-7 | 14 | . | . | TRBV11-3 | CASSLGWPSYEQYF | TGTGCCAGCAGCTTGGGATGGCCCTCCTACGAGCAGTACTTC
TRBJ1-1 | 13 | . | . | TRBV12-3/TRBV12-4 | CASSLTGNTEAFF | TGTGCCAGCAGTTTAACAGGGAACACTGAAGCTTTCTTT
TRBJ1-1 | 13 | . | . | TRBV12-3/TRBV12-4 | CASSFSQNTEAFF | TGTGCCAGCAGTTTTTCCCAGAACACTGAAGCTTTCTTT
TRBJ2-7 | 15 | . | . | TRBV5-1 | CASSLTGSRSYEQYF | TGCGCCAGCAGCTTGACCGGGAGCCGATCCTACGAGCAGTACTTC
TRBJ1-2 | 15 | TRBD1 | . | TRBV6-5 | CASSYLKQGKDGYTF | TGTGCCAGCAGTTACTTAAAACAGGGGAAGGATGGCTACACCTTC
TRBJ1-5 | 16 | . | . | TRBV5-1 | CASSPGLTYSNQPQHF | TGCGCCAGCAGCCCGGGACTAACTTATAGCAATCAGCCCCAGCATTTT
TRBJ2-4 | 16 | . | . | TRBV19 | CASSPWGEGAKNIQYF | TGTGCCAGTAGTCCCTGGGGAGAAGGGGCCAAAAACATTCAGTACTTC
TRBJ2-1 | 13 | . | . | TRBV10-3 | CAIRPGAYNEQFF | TGTGCCATCAGGCCGGGCGCCTACAATGAGCAGTTCTTC
TRBJ1-2 | 13 | . | . | TRBV28 | CASSPQENYGYTF | TGTGCCAGCAGTCCCCAGGAGAACTATGGCTACACCTTC
TRBJ1-5 | 12 | . | . | TRBV28 | CASREGPQPQHF | TGTGCCAGCCGGGAGGGGCCACAGCCCCAGCATTTT
TRBJ2-7 | 18 | TRBD1 | . | TRBV5-8 | CASSLEVTGTLFSYEQYF | TGTGCCAGCAGCTTGGAGGTGACAGGGACCCTTTTCTCCTACGAGCAGTACTTC
TRBJ2-1 | 12 | TRBD2 | . | TRBV10-2 | CASTRGEHEQFF | TGCGCCAGCACTCGGGGGGAGCATGAGCAGTTCTTC
TRBJ2-7 | 15 | . | . | TRBV10-3 | CAISEAAVSAYEQYF | TGTGCCATCAGTGAGGCGGCAGTTTCGGCCTACGAGCAGTACTTC
TRBJ1-1 | 15 | . | . | TRBV9 | CASSPKWEMNTEAFF | TGTGCCAGCAGCCCCAAATGGGAAATGAACACTGAAGCTTTCTTT
TRBJ1-1 | 14 | . | . | TRBV3-1/TRBV3-2 | CASSQKGMNTEAFF | TGTGCCAGCAGCCAAAAGGGGATGAACACTGAAGCTTTCTTT
TRBJ1-2 | 13 | . | . | TRBV2 | CASTSGFNYGYTF | TGTGCCAGCACGTCAGGGTTTAACTATGGCTACACCTTC
TRBJ1-2 | 16 | . | . | TRBV3-1/TRBV3-2 | CASSQRPQGLNYGYTF | TGTGCCAGCAGCCAAAGGCCTCAGGGACTTAACTATGGCTACACCTTC
TRBJ2-5 | 12 | . | . | TRBV29-1 | CSVGAGQETQYF | TGCAGCGTTGGGGCAGGTCAAGAGACCCAGTACTTC
TRBJ2-5 | 14 | TRBD1 | . | TRBV18 | CASSPGQGAETQYF | TGTGCCAGCTCCCCAGGACAGGGCGCCGAGACCCAGTACTTC
TRBJ2-3 | 16 | TRBD2 | . | TRBV3-1/TRBV3-2 | CASSLTSGGAADTQYF | TGTGCCAGCAGCCTGACTAGCGGGGGGGCGGCAGATACGCAGTATTTT
TRBJ2-2 | 12 | . | . | TRBV6-5 | CASRAETGELFF | TGTGCCAGCAGGGCGGAAACCGGGGAGCTGTTTTTT
TRBJ2-2 | 15 | TRBD2 | . | TRBV2 | CASSSSGGRTGELFF | TGTGCCAGCAGCTCTAGCGGGGGGCGGACCGGGGAGCTGTTTTTT
TRBJ2-3 | 16 | TRBD1 | . | TRBV5-4 | CASSARDRFLTDTQYF | TGTGCCAGCAGCGCCAGGGACAGATTTCTCACAGATACGCAGTATTTT
TRBJ1-2 | 13 | . | . | TRBV6-5 | CASSYSMDYGYTF | TGTGCCAGCAGTTACTCAATGGACTATGGCTACACCTTC
TRBJ1-5 | 14 | . | . | TRBV6-5 | CASKKGNGDQPQHF | TGTGCCAGCAAGAAGGGTAATGGAGATCAGCCCCAGCATTTT
TRBJ2-1 | 15 | . | . | TRBV5-1 | CASSPRRQGPNEQFF | TGCGCCAGCAGCCCCCGCCGCCAGGGTCCCAATGAGCAGTTCTTC
TRBJ1-4 | 13 | TRBD1 | . | TRBV29-1 | CSASTGGIEKLFF | TGCAGCGCATCGACAGGGGGGATTGAAAAACTGTTTTTT
TRBJ1-5 | 16 | TRBD1 | few | TRBV7-2 | CASSAARTGPPQPQHF | TGTGCCAGCAGCGCCGCGCGGACAGGGCCCCCTCAGCCCCAGCATTTT
TRBJ1-1 | 13 | . | once | TRBV10-3 | CAISGTVNTEAFF | TGTGCCATCAGTGGGACAGTAAACACTGAAGCTTTCTTT
TRBJ1-5 | 15 | . | . | TRBV2 | CASRNGQSKGQPQHF | TGTGCCAGCAGGAATGGACAGTCTAAGGGTCAGCCCCAGCATTTT
TRBJ2-3 | 15 | . | . | TRBV12-1 | CASSGWDRGTDTQYF | TGTGCCAGCAGCGGTTGGGACAGGGGCACAGATACGCAGTATTTT
TRBJ2-7 | 13 | . | many | TRBV29-1 | CSVLVPRGREQYF | TGCAGCGTACTAGTCCCACGGGGTCGCGAGCAGTACTTC
TRBJ2-2 | 13 | . | . | TRBV4-1 | CASSQVIPGELFF | TGCGCCAGCAGCCAAGTTATTCCCGGGGAGCTGTTTTTT
TRBJ1-1 | 13 | . | . | TRBV3-1/TRBV3-2 | CASSQDPVYGAFF | TGTGCCAGCAGCCAAGACCCAGTCTACGGAGCTTTCTTT
TRBJ2-1 | 14 | . | . | TRBV7-2 | CASSAPGLYNEQFF | TGTGCCAGCAGCGCCCCGGGACTGTACAATGAGCAGTTCTTC
TRBJ1-1 | 12 | . | . | TRBV28 | CASSLWRSEAFF | TGTGCCAGCAGTTTATGGAGATCCGAAGCTTTCTTT
TRBJ2-7 | 13 | TRBD1 | . | TRBV6-5 | CATAPSGGYEQYF | TGTGCCACCGCGCCGTCAGGGGGCTACGAGCAGTACTTC
TRBJ1-5 | 14 | TRBD1 | . | TRBV30 | CAWSADRGRQPQHF | TGTGCCTGGAGCGCTGACAGGGGACGACAGCCCCAGCATTTT
TRBJ1-3 | 14 | . | . | TRBV6-2/TRBV6-3 | CASSYYGPGNTIYF | TGTGCCAGCAGTTACTACGGTCCTGGAAACACCATATATTTT
TRBJ1-2 | 16 | . | . | TRBV6-5 | CASSWKQSDGYYGYTF | TGTGCCAGCAGTTGGAAGCAGTCGGACGGATACTATGGCTACACCTTC
TRBJ1-4 | 16 | TRBD1 | few | TRBV19 | CASSITGTGNAEKLFF | TGTGCCAGTAGTATTACCGGGACAGGGAACGCTGAAAAACTGTTTTTT
TRBJ1-2 | 14 | . | . | TRBV6-2/TRBV6-3 | CASSYGAVNYGYTF | TGTGCCAGCAGTTACGGTGCGGTGAACTATGGCTACACCTTC
TRBJ2-1 | 11 | . | . | TRBV15 | CATSRYNEQFF | TGTGCCACCAGCCGATACAATGAGCAGTTCTTC
TRBJ2-2 | 15 | . | . | TRBV11-1 | CASSFVGANTGELFF | TGTGCCAGCAGCTTTGTAGGGGCCAACACCGGGGAGCTGTTTTTT
TRBJ2-5 | 13 | . | . | TRBV20-1 | CSASWQAEETQYF | TGCAGTGCTAGTTGGCAGGCGGAAGAGACCCAGTACTTC
TRBJ2-1 | 12 | . | . | TRBV11-2 | CASSLPNGEQFF | TGTGCCAGCAGCCTCCCCAATGGGGAGCAGTTCTTC